This T cell receptor beta chain was sequenced for a study of cytomegalovirus exposure and HLA in healthy donors. Study results and limitations: Using the classifier, cytomegalovirus status was reportedly diagnosed with high specificity and sensitivity.

Notes on this clone: Its antigen remains unknown.

Germline loops: CDR1 SGHDT, CDR2 YYEEEE. V was trimmed by 2 bases and J by 10 bases, leaving 10 bases between them. The CDR3 length is 12 residues. It was with 60 Vbeta and 13 Jbeta primers that the PCR ran. Repertoires were generated with immunoSEQ multiplex PCR, while TCRdb's copy carries only in-frame clones and drops some. Found here are 130,000 or so clones, roughly 75% of them singletons; the top ten hold 4.5% to 5.5%. V usage is TRBV5-6 and J usage is TRBJ2-1, with D possibly matching TRBD2 (6 bases). What was sequenced was PBMCs. The source of this sequence is a man aged 30-40 years in good health and CMV-seronegative. The CDR3 DNA is TGTGCCAGCAGCTTTAGCGGCCCGGAGCAGTTCTTC. Residues: CASSFSGPEQFF.